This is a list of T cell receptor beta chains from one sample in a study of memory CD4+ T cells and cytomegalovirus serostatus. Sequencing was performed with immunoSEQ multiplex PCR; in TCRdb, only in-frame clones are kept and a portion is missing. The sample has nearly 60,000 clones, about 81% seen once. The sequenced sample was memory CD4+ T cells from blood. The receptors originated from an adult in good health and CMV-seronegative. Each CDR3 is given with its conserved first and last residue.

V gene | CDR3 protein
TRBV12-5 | CASGLGDTQYF
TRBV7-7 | CASSVGGGREQYF
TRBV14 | CASSQEQGALDTF
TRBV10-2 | CASSESSGSSYEQYF
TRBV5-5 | CASSFLADRGTYEQYF
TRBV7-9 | CASRHQSAGGDGYTF
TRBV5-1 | CASSSGQGAYEQYF
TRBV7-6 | CASSLLQGIYEQYF
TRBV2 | CASSRVTQPQHF
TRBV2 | CASSEGGEYNSPLHF
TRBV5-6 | CASSLSRLRSSYEQYF
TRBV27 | CASTLLTVDTQYF
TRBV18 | CASSPGPFDPYEQYF
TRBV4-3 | CASSQEKGHGGEKLFF
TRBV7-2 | CASSLDQGARQPQHF
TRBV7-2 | CASSPLTSRRGTYEQYF
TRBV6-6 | CASSTGPRGYTF
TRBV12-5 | CASGLGRWSNQPQHF
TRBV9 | CASSSRWGLAGTYNEQFF
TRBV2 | CASDRGGGGDEQYF
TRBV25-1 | CASSSQIDEQYF
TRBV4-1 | CASSQDRGSSENEQFF
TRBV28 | CASTEDGWNTEAFF
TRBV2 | CASSEGLNTDTQYF
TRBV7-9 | CASSVRQDYSGANVLTF
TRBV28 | CASSVQGISNQPQHF
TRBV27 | CASSLLAGSSSYEQYF
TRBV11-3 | CASSSWDSNNEQFF
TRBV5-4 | CASRPGEGSYTEAFF
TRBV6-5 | CASTDTSGSREQYF
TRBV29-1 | CSVEGGRGQPQHF
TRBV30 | CAWSVRPPGGYGYTF
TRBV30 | CARTDRLNTEAFF
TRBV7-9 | CASSERTGGYNEQFF
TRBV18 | CASSPGLALYQPQHF
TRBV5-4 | CASSNRGPYNEQFF
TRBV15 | CATLNPVSTQETQYF
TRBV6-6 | CASSRLYEQYF
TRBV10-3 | CAISRGDEQYF
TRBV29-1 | CSVRDGGYGYTF
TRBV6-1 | CASSLKGETYEQYF
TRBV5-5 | CASSLFGTGAGNTGELFF
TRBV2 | CASTVGVLAGAKSYNEQFF
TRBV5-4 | CASSPSGDSYEQYF
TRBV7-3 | CASSPTILETQYF
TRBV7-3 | CASSLGGLGTAGELFF
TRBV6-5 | CASSYMRGSYEQYF
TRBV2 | CASSPDRGQRNTIYF
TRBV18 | CASSPTAKILAGGTSYEQYF
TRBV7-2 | CASSRQGDLTEAFF
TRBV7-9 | CASSLLGGQGSHEQYF